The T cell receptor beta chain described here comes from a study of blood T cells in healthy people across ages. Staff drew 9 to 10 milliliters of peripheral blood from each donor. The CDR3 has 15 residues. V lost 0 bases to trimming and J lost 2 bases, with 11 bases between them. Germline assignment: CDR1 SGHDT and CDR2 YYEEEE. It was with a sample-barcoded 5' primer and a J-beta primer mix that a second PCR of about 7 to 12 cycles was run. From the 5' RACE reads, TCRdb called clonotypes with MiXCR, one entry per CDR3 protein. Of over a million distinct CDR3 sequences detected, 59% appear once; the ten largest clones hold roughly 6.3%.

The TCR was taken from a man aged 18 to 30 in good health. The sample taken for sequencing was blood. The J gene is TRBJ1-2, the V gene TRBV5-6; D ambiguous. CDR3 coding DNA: TGTGCCAGCAGCTTGGGGCGCCTGGGGAACTATGGCTACACCTTC. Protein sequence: CASSLGRLGNYGYTF.